This entry lists 21 T cell receptor beta chains sequenced from one sample in a study of beta chain features in type 1 diabetes. The study reverse transcribed the entire isolated RNA, so it sequenced expressed TCRB transcripts. Produced via immunoSEQ multiplex PCR; TCRdb's table is partial and in-frame only. The sample includes under 450,000 clones, 14% of them seen just once. The sequenced material came from naive CD4+ T cells from blood. The receptor set was obtained from a man aged 25 to 40 in good health.

This clone has only a few counts. The chain employs TRBV18 and TRBJ2-6; the match to TRBD1 covers 9 bases. Germline V gives CDR1 KGHSH, CDR2 LQKENI. After removal of 1 base from V and 3 bases from J, the junction contained 7 bases not matched to a gene. The CDR3 spans 18 residues. CDR3 coding DNA: TGTGCCAGCTCACCACAACAACAGGGGGCGCGTGGGGCCAACGTCCTGACTTTC. It translates to CASSPQQQGARGANVLTF.

This clone has a handful of counts. The chain is built from TRBV4-3 and TRBJ2-1; D not certain. Per the germline V gene, CDR1 is LGHNA and CDR2 is YSLEER. CDR3 length equals 13 residues. V was cut by 4 bases and J by 5 bases, with 9 bases left in between. CDR3 sequence: CASSPQVHNEQFF. For the CDR3, the DNA is TGCGCCAGCAGCCCCCAGGTTCACAATGAGCAGTTCTTC.

The chain recombines TRBV27 with TRBJ1-3; D is unclear. Germline assignment: CDR1 MNHEY and CDR2 SMNVEV (reference sequence). V lost 2 bases and J lost 0, with 8 bases in between. The CDR3 covers 15 residues. The CDR3 reads CASSLKPYSGNTIYF. DNA for the CDR3: TGTGCCAGCAGTTTAAAGCCGTACTCTGGAAACACCATATATTTT.

The chain combines TRBV20-1 with TRBJ2-5; no definite D call. The length of the CDR3 is 10 residues. V shed 4 bases and J shed 3 bases, with 3 bases lying between them. The germline gives CDR1 DFQATT, CDR2 SNEGSKA (reference sequence). The CDR3 loop reads CSAIEETQYF. CDR3 coding DNA: TGCAGTGCTATAGAAGAGACCCAGTACTTC.

This clone was counted a few times. The gene calls are TRBV29-1 and TRBJ1-5; D not certain. The CDR3 sequence is 13 residues long. V was pared by 4 bases and J by 4 bases, with 11 bases between. Germline CDR1 reads SQVTM; CDR2 reads ANQGSEA. CDR3 loop: CSVAWERNQPQHF. The CDR3 DNA follows: TGCAGCGTTGCTTGGGAGCGAAATCAGCCCCAGCATTTT.

The chain links TRBV6-5 to TRBJ2-3; 8 nucleotides agree with TRBD1. This CDR3 spans 16 amino acids. The V gene's germline CDR1 is MNHEY and CDR2 SVGAGI. The V gene end was trimmed by 2 bases and the J gene end by 3 bases; junction bases not matched to a gene: 7. The CDR3 sequence is CASSYGAGGRTDTQYF. CDR3 in DNA: TGTGCCAGCAGTTACGGGGCAGGGGGCAGGACAGATACGCAGTATTTT.

This clone has more than one count but fewer than ten. The V and J genes are TRBV5-6 and TRBJ1-2, with a weak D call TRBD1 (5 bases). V lost 1 base to trimming and J lost 7 bases, with 11 bases between them. Germline CDR1 reads SGHDT; CDR2 reads YYEEEE. The CDR3 is 13 amino acids. The CDR3 here is CASSLLGVAGYTF. CDR3 bases: TGTGCCAGCAGCTTGTTAGGGGTCGCTGGCTACACCTTC.

This rearrangement joins TRBV6-6 to TRBJ2-7; D remains ambiguous. The germline V and J ends were trimmed by 8 bases and 4 bases, with 9 bases remaining between them. The CDR3 has 11 residues. Germline assignment: CDR1 MNHNY and CDR2 SVGAGI (reference sequence). CDR3 loop: CASRQRYEQYV. CDR3 coding DNA: TGTGCCAGCCGCCAGAGGTACGAGCAGTACGTC.

This clone was detected only a few times. The rearrangement uses TRBV5-1 and TRBJ1-1; no reliable D call. CDR3 length: 14 residues. Germline-derived CDR1 and CDR2 are SGHRS and YFSETQ. V was pared by 1 base and J by 1 base, with 8 bases between. The CDR3 sequence is CASSLSGRNTEAFF. In DNA, the CDR3 is TGCGCCAGCAGCTTGAGTGGAAGGAACACTGAAGCTTTCTTT.

This chain links TRBV4-2 with TRBJ2-7, with no clear D. Per the germline V gene, CDR1 is LGHNA and CDR2 is YNFKEQ. Trimming removed 0 bases at V and 6 bases at J, with 9 bases between. The CDR3 totals 13 residues. The CDR3 protein is CASSQEEGREQYV. The CDR3 nucleotides are TGTGCCAGCAGCCAAGAGGAAGGGCGCGAGCAGTACGTC.

The chain combines TRBV2 with TRBJ2-5, with 11 nucleotides matching TRBD2. Germline V gives CDR1 SNHLY, CDR2 FYNNEI. The CDR3 spans 14 residues. The trim removed 6 bases at V and 2 bases at J, leaving 2 bases unmatched. In DNA form, the CDR3 reads TGTGCCAGCAGAGGACTAGCGGGTCAAGAGACCCAGTACTTC. It translates to CASRGLAGQETQYF.

This clone was recorded a few times. Other DNA sequences in the same sample also yield this CDR3. This rearrangement joins TRBV10-3 to TRBJ1-2; 7 bases map to TRBD1. V was pared by 0 bases and J by 4 bases, with 2 bases of the junction left unmatched. The germline gives CDR1 ENHRY, CDR2 SYGVKD. The CDR3 sequence is 14 residues long. The CDR3 here is CAISESGTAYGYTF. DNA of the CDR3: TGTGCCATCAGTGAGTCAGGGACAGCCTATGGCTACACCTTC.

V and J are TRBV25-1 and TRBJ2-7; D is ambiguous. The CDR3 extends over 14 amino acids. The V gene lost 2 bases and the J gene lost 6 bases, with 14 bases spanning the gap. Germline V gene lookup returns CDR1 MGHDK and CDR2 SYGVNS. The CDR3 loop reads CASSEVGSQSEQYV. CDR3 coding DNA: TGTGCCAGCAGTGAAGTTGGAAGTCAAAGCGAGCAGTACGTC.

This clone appeared a few times. CDR3 sequence (DNA): TGCGCCAGCAGCCAAACAGGCTCCTACAATGAGCAGTTCTTC. It is translated as CASSQTGSYNEQFF. The rearrangement joins TRBV4-3 to TRBJ2-1; weak D call: TRBD1 (5 bases). Germline V gene lookup returns CDR1 LGHNA and CDR2 YSLEER. The CDR3 runs to 14 residues. Trimming stripped 2 bases from V and 0 bases from J, with 5 bases between.

V usage is TRBV12-5 and J usage is TRBJ2-7; 9 positions match TRBD1. Germline values: CDR1 LGHNT, CDR2 FRNRAP. This CDR3 spans 17 amino acids. Trimming removed 0 bases from V and 0 bases from J; junction bases left unmatched: 6. CDR3 amino acids: CASGLVGTGGLSYEQYV. The CDR3 DNA sequence: TGTGCTAGTGGTTTGGTTGGTACAGGGGGCCTCTCCTACGAGCAGTACGTC.

The V and J genes are TRBV9 and TRBJ2-5; TRBD1 agrees at 10 bases. CDR3 size: 15 residues. J was trimmed by 3 bases and V by 3 bases; bases with no gene match: 5. Germline V CDR1 and CDR2: SGDLS, YYNGEE. As DNA, the CDR3 is TGTGCCAGCAGCGCTTTAGGACAGGGGGAAGAGACCCAGTACTTC. Amino acid sequence: CASSALGQGEETQYF.

Notes on this clone: Germline and junction disagree at one end, which may indicate a read error. Other DNA sequences of this sample code for an identical CDR3. The chain couples TRBV30 to TRBJ1-5; D is unresolved. The CDR3 totals 13 residues. Germline values: CDR1 GTSNPN, CDR2 SVGIG (reference sequence). The CDR3 sequence: CAWSGGVDQPQHF. CDR3 bases: TGTGCCTGGAGTGGCGGAGTAGATCAGCCTCAGCATTTT. The whole variable domain, filled in from reference TRBV30 and TRBJ1-5, reads SQTIHQWPATLVQPVGSPLSLECTVEGTSNPNLYWYRQAAGRGLQLLFYSVGIGQISSEVPQNLSASRPQDRQFILSSKKLLLSDSGFYLCAWSGGVDQPQHFGDGTRLSIL.

As DNA, the CDR3 is TGTGCCACTAGAAACAGGGGACCGAACACCGGGGAGCTGTTTTTT. It yields the protein CATRNRGPNTGELFF. The chain recombines TRBV6-5 with TRBJ2-2; 7 nucleotides align to TRBD1. V lost 10 bases to trimming and J lost 0 bases; unmatched junction nucleotides: 8. Germline V CDR1 and CDR2: MNHEY, SVGAGI. This CDR3 region has 15 residues.

The chain employs TRBV28 and TRBJ2-7; 7 nucleotides agree with TRBD1. The germline CDR1 and CDR2 sequences are MDHEN and SYDVKM. The V segment lost 6 bases and the J segment 3 bases; nucleotides outside the gene matches: 8. CDR3 length: 14 amino acids. The CDR3 sequence: CASSTPGQIYEQYV. The CDR3 region has the DNA TGTGCCAGCAGCACCCCGGGACAGATCTACGAGCAGTACGTC.

V and J are TRBV6-1 and TRBJ2-7; maybe TRBD1 (6 bases). Germline-derived CDR1 and CDR2 are MNHNS and SASEGT. This CDR3 has 15 residues. V dropped 2 bases and J dropped 3 bases, with 14 bases sitting between them. CDR3: CASSENPQGFYEQYV. CDR3 DNA sequence: TGTGCCAGCAGTGAAAATCCACAGGGCTTCTACGAGCAGTACGTC.

This clone has only a few counts. The V call is TRBV7-9, the J call TRBJ2-3, with a possible D match to TRBD1 (6 bases). Trimming left V 4 bases short and J 2 bases short, with 13 bases between. The CDR3 runs to 15 residues. Germline V gene lookup returns CDR1 SEHNR and CDR2 FQNEAQ (reference sequence). The CDR3 loop reads CASSSSGGVTDTQYF. In DNA, the CDR3 is TGTGCCAGCAGCTCTAGTGGGGGCGTCACAGATACGCAGTATTTT.